Below are 16 T cell receptor beta chains sequenced from a single sample in a study of blood T cells in healthy people across ages. Then a second PCR, running roughly 7 to 11 cycles, was carried out with a sample-barcoded 5' primer and a J-beta primer mix. A single record per CDR3 protein comes from TCRdb applying MiXCR to the 5' RACE reads. The sample has some 1,500,000 distinct CDR3 sequences; 42% are singletons. Source material: blood. The receptors derive from a woman aged 18-29 years in good health.

The V and J genes are TRBV12-3 or TRBV12-4 and TRBJ1-1, with 7 positions matching TRBD1. The CDR3 runs to 15 residues. The V segment lost 2 bases and the J segment 3 bases; nucleotides outside the gene matches: 6. The CDR3: CASSLPTGSHTEAFF. In DNA form, the CDR3 reads TGTGCCAGCAGTTTACCGACAGGGTCACACACTGAAGCTTTCTTT.

The chain is built from TRBV5-1 and TRBJ2-2, with 10 bases fitting TRBD1. CDR3 length: 15 residues. CDR1 SGHRS and CDR2 YFSETQ come from the germline V gene. V gave up 8 bases and J gave up 3 bases; unmatched junction bases: 7. CDR3 residues: CARSGTGVDTGELFF. CDR3 sequence (DNA): TGCGCCAGGAGCGGGACAGGGGTTGACACCGGGGAGCTGTTTTTT.

In its sample, this clonotype was seen many times. The chain recombines TRBV6-2 or TRBV6-3 with TRBJ2-7; D is possibly TRBD2 (6 bases). Germline CDR1 reads MNHEY; CDR2 reads SVGEGT. The CDR3 has 13 residues. V was trimmed by 7 bases and J by 5 bases, leaving 15 bases between them. CDR3: CASTPRLVHEQYF. In DNA, the CDR3 is TGTGCCAGCACCCCCAGACTAGTCCACGAGCAGTACTTC.

The chain couples TRBV12-3 or TRBV12-4 to TRBJ2-1; 8 nucleotides agree with TRBD2. The V and J ends lost 3 bases and 4 bases, in that order; junction bases with no gene match: 2. The CDR3 runs 14 residues. CDR3 amino acids: CASSFIAGYNEQFF. In DNA form, the CDR3 reads TGTGCCAGCAGTTTTATAGCGGGATACAATGAGCAGTTCTTC.

This rearrangement joins TRBV7-9 to TRBJ2-6, with D possibly called TRBD1 or TRBD2 (5 bases each). Trimming stripped 4 bases from V and 0 bases from J, with 10 bases between. The CDR3 is 16 amino acids. CDR1 is SEHNR, CDR2 FQNEAQ, per germline (reference sequence). The CDR3 here is CASSSSGRSGANVLTF. CDR3 DNA sequence: TGTGCCAGCAGCTCTTCGGGGCGCTCTGGGGCCAACGTCCTGACTTTC.

The chain employs TRBV6-5 and TRBJ2-3; no clear D. V gave up 2 bases and J gave up 4 bases, with 7 bases separating them. Germline lookup yields CDR1 MNHEY and CDR2 SVGAGI. The CDR3 totals 13 residues. The CDR3 DNA reads as TGTGCCAGCAGTTACCCTGCTGCAGATACGCAGTATTTT. Its translation is CASSYPAADTQYF.

To note about this clonotype: The junction departs from germline at one end; a sequencing error may be responsible. This chain connects TRBV6-6 to TRBJ2-3; 8 nucleotides line up with TRBD2. CDR3 length: 14 residues. Germline V CDR1 and CDR2: MNHNY, SVGAGI (reference sequence). The CDR3 DNA reads TGTGCCAGCAGTTTGAGCGGGGGCACAGGTACGCAGTATTTT. Protein: CASSLSGGTGTQYF.

The sample holds a few counts of this clonotype. This sequence joins TRBV4-1 and TRBJ1-2; unclear D gene. CDR1 MGHRA and CDR2 YSYEKL come from the germline V gene. Trimming removed 0 bases from V and 0 bases from J, with 14 bases in between. CDR3 length: 17 residues. The chain's CDR3 is CASSQDLTDLANYGYTF. CDR3 nucleotides: TGCGCCAGCAGCCAAGATCTCACGGACCTAGCTAACTATGGCTACACCTTC.

The V and J genes are TRBV29-1 and TRBJ2-3; no definite D call. The V gene lost 4 bases and the J gene lost 2 bases, with 10 bases spanning the gap. Germline V gene data show CDR1 as SQVTM and CDR2 as ANQGSEA. This CDR3 has 13 amino acids. CDR3 protein: CSVAGRFTDTQYF. CDR3 DNA: TGCAGCGTTGCGGGTCGTTTCACAGATACGCAGTATTTT.

This clonotype was recorded only once. The chain combines TRBV29-1 with TRBJ2-7; 10 bases align to TRBD2. The CDR3 contains 14 residues. The V and J ends lost 6 bases and 6 bases, in that order; junction bases with no gene match: 11. CDR1 and CDR2 (germline): SQVTM, ANQGSEA. The CDR3 nucleotides are TGCAGCGTCCAGGGTCTAGCGGGAGTTCGCGAGCAGTACTTC. It is translated as CSVQGLAGVREQYF.

A few counts support this clonotype. The rearrangement links TRBV24-1 to TRBJ2-1, with D tentatively TRBD2 (5 bases). The CDR3 totals 16 residues. CDR1 is KGHDR, CDR2 SFDVKD, per germline. The V end lost 3 bases, the J end lost 7 bases, and 18 bases lay between the germline ends. The CDR3: CATSDAAGLWGNEQFF. The CDR3, as DNA: TGTGCCACCAGTGATGCTGCGGGTTTGTGGGGAAATGAGCAGTTCTTC.

A few counts support this clonotype. The gene calls are TRBV6-2 or TRBV6-3 and TRBJ1-5, with 7 bases fitting TRBD1. CDR1 and CDR2 (germline): MNHEY, SVGEGT. The CDR3 consists of 12 residues. J gave up 12 bases and V 6 bases, and 8 bases lay outside the gene matches. The CDR3 protein is CASRTSNRGQHF. CDR3 nucleotide sequence: TGTGCCAGCAGAACGTCTAACAGGGGCCAGCATTTT.

Only a few counts were recorded for this clonotype. The J gene is TRBJ2-7, the V gene TRBV29-1; 7 nucleotides match TRBD2. The J segment lost 8 bases and the V segment lost 6 bases, leaving 13 bases of the junction unmatched. The germline V gene encodes CDR1 SQVTM and CDR2 ANQGSEA. CDR3 length: 13 residues. The DNA of the CDR3 is TGCAGCGTCCTAAGGGTAGCGCGGGGGAAGCAGTACTTC. Protein sequence: CSVLRVARGKQYF.

This clonotype was detected only a few times. This chain links TRBV4-3 with TRBJ1-2; the D is unclear. Per germline, CDR1 LGHNA and CDR2 YSLEER. Trimming left V 0 bases short and J 4 bases short, with 12 bases between. The CDR3 spans 15 residues. DNA for the CDR3: TGCGCCAGCAGCCAAGAGGCCACAAAAACCTATGGCTACACCTTC. Its protein is CASSQEATKTYGYTF.

The chain recombines TRBV13 with TRBJ2-3, with a tentative D call TRBD2 (6 bases). Trimming pared 2 bases from V and 6 bases from J, leaving 9 bases between. The CDR3 spans 13 residues. The germline V gene has CDR1 PRHDT and CDR2 FYEKMQ (reference sequence). The CDR3 sequence: CASSLNGRDTQYF. CDR3 DNA sequence: TGTGCCAGCAGCTTAAATGGGAGGGATACGCAGTATTTT.

The chain is built from TRBV5-1 and TRBJ2-1, with 7 bases identical to TRBD2. CDR3 size: 13 residues. Per germline, CDR1 SGHRS and CDR2 YFSETQ. With V trimmed by 3 bases and J by 9 bases, 6 bases remained unmatched. The CDR3 sequence: CASSSRLAREQFF. The CDR3 DNA sequence: TGCGCCAGCAGCTCCCGACTAGCTCGTGAGCAGTTCTTC.